A single sample is the source of the 28 T cell receptor beta chains below, sequenced in a study of Graves' ophthalmopathy and Graves' hyperthyroidism. The sequenced template was RNA, covering the TCR beta CDR3 region. A first-round RT-PCR used HTBI primers, followed by a second-round multiplex PCR. TCRdb re-analysed the multiplex PCR reads in MiXCR, keeping a single row per CDR3 protein. The sample contains a few hundred thousand distinct CDR3 sequences, about 40% of which appear only once. Sequences were obtained from peripheral blood or thyroid tissue (not recorded which). All receptors come from an adult man with Graves' hyperthyroidism.

This clonotype was seen only a few times. With a much larger clone just one base away, this may be a read error. The chain combines TRBV19 with TRBJ1-2; tentative D call: TRBD1 (6 bases). Germline-derived CDR1 and CDR2 are LNHDA and SQIVND (reference sequence). CDR3 size: 16 residues. As DNA, the CDR3 is TGTGCCAGTAGTATATCGGTGGGGGCCTCGTACTATGGCTGCACCTTC. Its protein product is CASSISVGASYYGCTF. The entire variable domain, with the rest obtained from reference TRBV19 and TRBJ1-2, is as follows: DGGITQSPKYLFRKEGQNVTLSCEQNLNHDAMYWYRQDPGQGLRLIYYSQIVNDFQKGDIAEGYSVSREKKESFPLTVTSAQKNPTAFYLCASSISVGASYYGCTFGSGTRLTVV.

The chain couples TRBV27 to TRBJ2-6; 8 bases align to TRBD1. The junction had 8 bases not matched to a gene; V was cut back by 10 bases and J by 0 bases. The CDR3 runs 16 residues. CDR1 and CDR2 from the germline V gene are MNHEY and SMNVEV (reference sequence). CDR3 amino acids: CATRRTGLSGANVLTF. The CDR3 DNA is TGTGCCACCCGAAGGACAGGGCTCTCTGGGGCCAACGTCCTGACTTTC.

The V call is TRBV7-9, the J call TRBJ1-5; D not certain. V dropped 4 bases and J dropped 2 bases, with 21 bases sitting between them. The germline V gene has CDR1 SEHNR and CDR2 FQNEAQ (reference sequence). This CDR3 comprises 18 residues. The CDR3 sequence: CASSSPIRGGLGNQPQHF. DNA for the CDR3: TGTGCCAGCAGCTCGCCCATACGGGGAGGGCTCGGCAATCAGCCCCAGCATTTT. Together with reference TRBV7-9 and TRBJ1-5, the CDR3 gives the full variable domain: DTGVSQNPRHKITKRGQNVTFRCDPISEHNRLYWYRQTLGQGPEFLTYFQNEAQLEKSRLLSDRFSAERPKGSFSTLEIQRTEQGDSAMYLCASSSPIRGGLGNQPQHFGDGTRLSIL.

Details on this clonotype: Possible read error: a much larger clone is one base away. The rearrangement links TRBV7-6 to TRBJ2-5, with D perhaps TRBD2 (5 bases). The CDR3 has 15 residues. Germline CDR1 reads SGHVS; CDR2 reads FNYEAQ. The germline V and J ends were trimmed by 6 bases and 2 bases, with 16 bases remaining between them. In DNA form, the CDR3 reads TGTGCCAGCAGTTCTCCAATGGGGAGACAAGAGACCCAGTACTTC. Its translation: CASSSPMGRQETQYF.

In this sample, this clonotype turned up many times. The chain carries TRBV3-1 and TRBJ2-5; D remains ambiguous. The V gene lost 2 bases and the J gene lost 7 bases, with 14 bases spanning the gap. CDR3 length: 14 residues. Looked up from germline, CDR1 is LGHDT and CDR2 is YNNKEL (reference sequence). The CDR3 here is CASSQRQLEVTQYF. Here the CDR3 DNA reads TGTGCCAGCAGCCAACGTCAACTTGAAGTGACCCAGTACTTC.

On this clonotype itself: A much larger clone lies one base from this, so it may be a read error. This chain uses TRBV6-5 with TRBJ1-6, with 7 bases that match TRBD1. Losses at the gene ends were 5 bases for V and 9 bases for J; bases not matched to a gene: 10. There are 15 residues in the CDR3. Germline CDR1 reads MNHEY; CDR2 reads SVGAGI. CDR3 in DNA: TGTGCCAGCAGTGAAGACAGGGAAGTGATTTCACCCCTCCACTTT. Its translation: CASSEDREVISPLHF.

This clonotype was detected only a few times. This sequence joins TRBV10-3 and TRBJ2-3; 10 bases are shared with TRBD2. This CDR3 has 15 residues. Trimming cost V 5 bases and J 6 bases; bases outside gene matches: 8. Germline V gene data show CDR1 as ENHRY and CDR2 as SYGVKD. CDR3 in amino acids: CAISSASGSSDTQYF. CDR3 nucleotide sequence: TGTGCCATCAGTTCGGCTAGCGGGAGTTCGGATACGCAGTATTTT.

This clonotype was picked up many times. The chain joins TRBV7-9 to TRBJ2-5, with 7 bases lining up with TRBD1. Trimming removed 3 bases from V and 3 bases from J; junction bases left unmatched: 4. Germline values: CDR1 SEHNR, CDR2 FQNEAQ (reference sequence). This CDR3 has 14 residues. DNA of the CDR3: TGTGCCAGCAGCTTCTATACAGGGGAAGAGACCCAGTACTTC. Residues: CASSFYTGEETQYF.

This clonotype turned up a few times. This chain uses TRBV20-1 with TRBJ2-5, with a possible D match to TRBD2 (6 bases). CDR3 length: 13 amino acids. Germline V gene lookup returns CDR1 DFQATT and CDR2 SNEGSKA (reference sequence). Trimming pared 4 bases from V and 4 bases from J, leaving 13 bases between. This CDR3 reads CSATAGSVETQYF. The CDR3 nucleotides read TGCAGTGCTACGGCGGGGTCTGTAGAGACCCAGTACTTC.

CDR3 sequence (DNA): TGCAGCGTTGACAGGGTAGCGGGGCCTGGGGGCTACACCTTC. This codes for CSVDRVAGPGGYTF. The chain is built from TRBV29-1 and TRBJ1-2; possible D gene TRBD1, 5 bases. The V gene lost 3 bases and the J gene lost 8 bases, with 19 bases spanning the gap. This CDR3 is 14 amino acids long. CDR1 and CDR2 (germline): SQVTM, ANQGSEA.

This clonotype was counted a few times. J is TRBJ1-4 and V is TRBV12-3 or TRBV12-4; no definite D call. The CDR3 has 15 residues. The V end was cut by 3 bases, the J end by 7 bases, with 15 bases between. CDR3 amino acids: CASSFGAGVGEKLFF. CDR3 coding DNA: TGTGCCAGCAGTTTCGGTGCCGGGGTTGGTGAAAAACTGTTTTTT.

This clonotype was detected many times. This CDR3 reads CASSASVGTPYEQYF. The CDR3 region has the DNA TGTGCCAGCAGTGCATCCGTGGGGACCCCCTACGAGCAGTACTTC. This rearrangement joins TRBV6-1 to TRBJ2-7; D may correspond to TRBD1 or TRBD2 (5 bases each). Deletions cut 4 bases from V and 2 bases from J, with 15 bases between. CDR1 MNHNS and CDR2 SASEGT come from the germline V gene. The CDR3 is 15 residues long.

The V call is TRBV10-3, the J call TRBJ2-7, with TRBD2 identical over 7 bases. The J segment lost 1 base and the V segment lost 3 bases, leaving 9 bases of the junction unmatched. This CDR3 region has 16 residues. Looked up from germline, CDR1 is ENHRY and CDR2 is SYGVKD. The CDR3 spells CAISDAGQGLSYEQYF. CDR3 sequence (DNA): TGTGCCATCAGTGATGCTGGGCAGGGACTATCCTACGAGCAGTACTTC.

The chain couples TRBV7-3 to TRBJ1-2; 10 bases match TRBD1. V lost 0 bases to trimming and J lost 2 bases; unmatched junction nucleotides: 6. This CDR3 contains 17 residues. The germline V gene encodes CDR1 SGHTA and CDR2 FQGTGA. The CDR3 loop reads CASSLTPGQGLNYGYTF. CDR3 DNA: TGTGCCAGCAGCTTAACTCCGGGACAGGGGCTCAACTATGGCTACACCTTC.

With regard to this clonotype: In this CDR3 the conserved last residue, phenylalanine or tryptophan, is missing, so a read error is likely. The DNA is left out, because the CDR3 cannot be placed on it with certainty; the CDR3 is given as TCRdb lists it. This chain uses TRBV29-1 with TRBJ1-2; TRBD1 is taken as the D call from the table, unchecked against the DNA. Looked up from germline, CDR1 is SQVTM and CDR2 is ANQGSEA. Termini included, the CDR3 measures 11 amino acids. This chain's CDR3 is CSVAGQDRPTY.

This clonotype showed up just a few times. The chain is built from TRBV12-3 or TRBV12-4 and TRBJ1-1; TRBD1 matches at 12 bases. J gave up 4 bases and V 1 base, and 10 bases lay outside the gene matches. This CDR3 is built from 18 residues. CDR3 region: CASSLGTGTGGRSTEAFF. CDR3 nucleotides: TGTGCCAGCAGTTTAGGGACAGGGACAGGGGGCCGTAGCACTGAAGCTTTCTTT.

This clonotype was found many times. The gene calls are TRBV29-1 and TRBJ2-7; D might be TRBD1 (5 bases). V shed 6 bases and J shed 3 bases, with 18 bases lying between them. CDR1 and CDR2 (germline): SQVTM, ANQGSEA. The CDR3 consists of 14 residues. DNA of the CDR3: TGCAGCGTCGAGATTCCGTCTCAGGGCTACGAGCAGTACTTC. Amino acids: CSVEIPSQGYEQYF.

This clonotype was counted at least ten times. The chain employs TRBV7-2 and TRBJ2-7; D is perhaps TRBD1 (5 bases). The CDR3 is 13 residues long. The V and J ends lost 2 bases and 6 bases respectively, with 11 bases between them. Germline V CDR1 and CDR2: SGHTA, FQGNSA. The CDR3 sequence: CASSLNTGSEQYF. DNA of the CDR3: TGTGCCAGCAGCTTAAATACAGGAAGCGAGCAGTACTTC. Based on the CDR3 plus reference TRBV7-2 and TRBJ2-7, the full variable domain is GAGVSQSPSNKVTEKGKDVELRCDPISGHTALYWYRQSLGQGLEFLIYFQGNSAPDKSGLPSDRFSAERTGGSVSTLTIQRTQQEDSAVYLCASSLNTGSEQYFGPGTRLTVT.

This clonotype was counted at least ten times. V and J are TRBV6-5 and TRBJ1-2, with TRBD1 as a possible D gene (5 bases). The CDR3 totals 14 residues. Germline V gene data show CDR1 as MNHEY and CDR2 as SVGAGI. V lost 7 bases, J lost 7 bases, and 19 bases lay in between. The CDR3 DNA follows: TGTGCCAGCACCACCGGGGCCATTGGAAGTGGCTACACCTTC. Translation: CASTTGAIGSGYTF.

The chain carries TRBV11-1 and TRBJ2-2; TRBD2 is a possible D gene (7 bases). Trimming took off 5 bases at V and 1 base at J, with 14 bases between the two ends. From germline, CDR1 is SGHAT and CDR2 FQDESV (reference sequence). This CDR3 has 16 residues. CDR3 sequence: CASSPPGGVNTGELFF. In DNA form, the CDR3 reads TGTGCCAGCAGCCCGCCGGGGGGCGTGAACACCGGGGAGCTGTTTTTT.

This clonotype was recorded only once. Possible read error: a much larger clone is one base away. The rearrangement joins TRBV19 to TRBJ1-1; 7 bases line up with TRBD1. Germline CDR1 is LNHDA and CDR2 is SQIVND (reference sequence). This CDR3 is built from 11 residues. The CDR3 reads CATQGFAEASF. DNA of the CDR3: TGTGCCACACAGGGGTTCGCTGAAGCTTCCTTT.

The chain combines TRBV7-9 with TRBJ1-2; weak D call: TRBD1 (6 bases). The CDR3 consists of 15 residues. V was clipped by 1 base and J by 6 bases, with 15 bases between them. Germline CDR1 reads SEHNR; CDR2 reads FQNEAQ (reference sequence). Written as DNA, the CDR3 is TGTGCCAGCAGCTTAGGCCCCCAGGGACATGATGGCTACACCTTC. As protein: CASSLGPQGHDGYTF.

This clonotype came up many times. At one boundary the junction diverges from the germline segment, which might be a read error. This chain joins TRBV7-7 and TRBJ2-6, with TRBD1 matching 8 bases. This CDR3 has 21 amino acids. The germline V gene encodes CDR1 SSHAT and CDR2 FNYEAQ (reference sequence). The CDR3 nucleotides read TGTGCTAGCAGCTTAAAAGGGTCGCGAGACAGGGGACCTCTGGGGGCCAACGTCCTGACTTTC. Translating it yields CASSLKGSRDRGPLGANVLTF.

This chain links TRBV4-1 with TRBJ2-5; the D is unclear. V gave up 5 bases and J gave up 2 bases, with 18 bases separating them. Germline loops: CDR1 MGHRA, CDR2 YSYEKL. There are 16 residues in the CDR3. Here the CDR3 reads CASSWVAEVLQETQYF. The CDR3 DNA follows: TGCGCCAGCAGCTGGGTGGCGGAAGTATTACAAGAGACCCAGTACTTC.

This clonotype has a count of ten or more. The chain combines TRBV19 with TRBJ2-2; D possibly uses TRBD1 or TRBD2 (5 bases each). There are 15 residues in the CDR3. Germline loops: CDR1 LNHDA, CDR2 SQIVND (reference sequence). The V end was cut by 8 bases, the J end by 0 bases, with 13 bases between. The CDR3 is CASRSGTANTGELFF. The DNA of the CDR3 is TGTGCCAGTCGTTCTGGGACCGCGAACACCGGGGAGCTGTTTTTT.

V is TRBV29-1 and J is TRBJ2-3; D may be TRBD1 or TRBD2 (6 bases each). The ends were cut back, 5 bases at V and 4 bases at J, with 13 bases in the middle. The CDR3 runs to 13 residues. The germline gives CDR1 SQVTM, CDR2 ANQGSEA. The CDR3 nucleotides are TGCAGCGTTACACCGGAGGGGGCAGATACGCAGTATTTT. This translates into CSVTPEGADTQYF.

This clonotype was counted many times. The rearrangement joins TRBV13 to TRBJ2-2; 8 nucleotides align to TRBD2. Germline CDR1 is PRHDT and CDR2 is FYEKMQ (reference sequence). This CDR3 has 17 residues. The junction had 13 bases not matched to a gene; V was cut back by 5 bases and J by 5 bases. The CDR3 is CASSPSGRAFGTGELFF. DNA of the CDR3: TGTGCCAGCAGCCCCTCCGGGAGGGCCTTCGGGACCGGGGAGCTGTTTTTT.

Remarks on this clonotype: Its ends do not fully match the called genes, so a read error is possible. The chain carries TRBV6-6 and TRBJ1-4; no clear D. The CDR3 is 14 residues long. CDR1 and CDR2 (germline): MNHNY, SVGAGI (reference sequence). CDR3 protein: CASNKAATNKKLFF. CDR3 bases: TGTGCCAGCAATAAGGCTGCAACTAATAAAAAACTGTTTTTT.